What follows are 29 T cell receptor beta chains derived from one specimen sequenced in a study of T cells in Graves' hyperthyroidism and ophthalmopathy. RNA transcripts gave rise to amplified TCR beta CDR3 regions. A first-round RT-PCR of the TCR CDR3 used the HTBI primer set. TCRdb independently ran MiXCR on the multiplex PCR reads; one entry per CDR3 protein. The data hold 250,000 to 300,000 distinct CDR3 sequences, with less than 15% observed a single time. The sample consisted of blood. These receptors all stem from a woman aged 25 to 39 with Graves' hyperthyroidism that later progressed to Graves' ophthalmopathy.

The chain joins TRBV9 to TRBJ2-7; TRBD2 is a possible D gene (7 bases). CDR3 length: 15 amino acids. Germline CDR1 reads SGDLS; CDR2 reads YYNGEE. Trimming stripped 4 bases from V and 5 bases from J, with 19 bases between. For the CDR3, the DNA is TGTGCCAGCAGCACGAGGGGGACTATGGGTGACGAGCAGTACTTC. This gives the protein CASSTRGTMGDEQYF. The whole variable domain, filled in from reference TRBV9 and TRBJ2-7, reads DSGVTQTPKHLITATGQRVTLRCSPRSGDLSVYWYQQSLDQGLQFLIQYYNGEERAKGNILERFSAQQFPDLHSELNLSSLELGDSALYFCASSTRGTMGDEQYFGPGTRLTVT.

This clonotype was recorded many times. The J gene is TRBJ2-5, the V gene TRBV28, with 8 bases aligning to TRBD2. Germline trimming cut 5 bases from V and 4 bases from J; bases unmatched to any gene: 12. CDR1 and CDR2 from the germline V gene are MDHEN and SYDVKM. The CDR3 is 16 residues long. The CDR3 coding sequence is TGTGCCAGCAGTCCCGAGCGGGGGAGGGGCCCAGAGACCCAGTACTTC. This gives the protein CASSPERGRGPETQYF.

The CDR3 DNA sequence: TGCAGTGCTAGAGCCGGTGCCCAGGGGTATGGCTACACCTTC. This gives the protein CSARAGAQGYGYTF. This sequence joins TRBV20-1 and TRBJ1-2; possibly TRBD1 for D (6 bases). The germline V and J ends were trimmed by 1 base and 5 bases, with 14 bases remaining between them. The germline CDR1 and CDR2 sequences are DFQATT and SNEGSKA (reference sequence). This CDR3 is 14 amino acids long.

On this clonotype itself: Being one base from a much bigger clone, this may be a read error. The genes are TRBV7-2 and TRBJ2-3; D is unclear. The germline V gene has CDR1 SGHTA and CDR2 FQGNSA. V gave up 5 bases and J gave up 6 bases, with 12 bases separating them. The CDR3 covers 13 residues. The CDR3: CASSGDLQDTQYF. In nucleotides, the CDR3 is TGTGCCAGCAGCGGAGACCTGCAGGATACGCAGTATTTT. Full variable domain (remainder filled in from reference TRBV7-2 and TRBJ2-3): GAGVSQSPSNKVTEKGKDVELRCDPISGHTALYWYRQSLGQGLEFLIYFQGNSAPDKSGLPSDRFSAERTGGSVSTLTIQRTQQEDSAVYLCASSGDLQDTQYFGPGTRLTVL.

The sample holds a few counts of this clonotype. The chain combines TRBV27 with TRBJ1-6; D uncertain. The V end was cut by 2 bases, the J end by 10 bases, with 12 bases between. Germline V gene data show CDR1 as MNHEY and CDR2 as SMNVEV (reference sequence). This CDR3 has 14 residues. The DNA of the CDR3 is TGTGCCAGCAGTTTACAAGGGTCTAGGTCACCCCTCCACTTT. Translation: CASSLQGSRSPLHF.

This clonotype showed up just a few times. The rearrangement uses TRBV7-6 and TRBJ1-2; 9 bases match TRBD1. The ends lost 6 bases at V and 6 bases at J; junction bases unmatched: 14. Per germline, CDR1 SGHVS and CDR2 FNYEAQ. There are 16 residues in the CDR3. CDR3 bases: TGTGCCAGCAGTTTACATCCTGGACAGGGGAGTAATGGCTACACCTTC. Its protein is CASSLHPGQGSNGYTF. The variable domain in full, with the rest retrieved from reference TRBV7-6 and TRBJ1-2, is GAGVSQSPRYKVTKRGQDVALRCDPISGHVSLYWYRQALGQGPEFLTYFNYEAQQDKSGLPNDRFSAERPEGSISTLTIQRTEQRDSAMYRCASSLHPGQGSNGYTFGSGTRLTVV.

V is TRBV28 and J is TRBJ2-3, with D possibly matching TRBD2 (5 bases). The CDR3 runs to 15 residues. The ends were cut back, 6 bases at V and 7 bases at J, with 20 bases in the middle. CDR1 and CDR2 (germline): MDHEN, SYDVKM. CDR3 in DNA: TGTGCCAGCAGCCCAACACACGGACTCTCCCATACGCAGTATTTT. It codes for CASSPTHGLSHTQYF.

This clonotype has only a few counts. The chain links TRBV27 to TRBJ2-7; D may match TRBD1 or TRBD2 (5 bases each). CDR1 and CDR2 (germline): MNHEY, SMNVEV (reference sequence). This CDR3 is 14 amino acids long. V was shortened by 1 base and J by 3 bases, with 10 bases between the two germline ends. The CDR3 DNA sequence: TGTGCCAGCAGTTTATTCGGGGCTGGCTACGAGCAGTACTTC. It translates to CASSLFGAGYEQYF.

This clonotype was seen at least ten times. The chain combines TRBV12-3 or TRBV12-4 with TRBJ2-3; 8 bases agree with TRBD1. The CDR3 totals 15 residues. V lost 5 bases and J lost 2; bases outside the gene matches: 6. This CDR3 reads CASSRTGLDTDTQYF. DNA for the CDR3: TGTGCCAGCAGTCGGACAGGGCTCGACACAGATACGCAGTATTTT.

Turning to this clonotype: A read error may explain this, as a much larger clone is one base away. The rearrangement links TRBV4-1 to TRBJ2-2; either TRBD1 or TRBD2 may supply D (5 bases each). The CDR3 totals 14 residues. Germline CDR1 MGHRA, CDR2 YSYEKL. DNA for the CDR3: TGCGCCAGCAGCTCCGGGACCAACACCGGGGTGCTGTTTTTT. Encoded protein: CASSSGTNTGVLFF.

The table lists this clonotype with many counts. The chain carries TRBV7-6 and TRBJ2-2; 7 bases are a match to TRBD2. The germline gives CDR1 SGHVS, CDR2 FNYEAQ. Trimming cost V 4 bases and J 7 bases; bases outside gene matches: 3. The CDR3 has 13 residues. CDR3 protein: CASSSSGIGELFF. The CDR3 nucleotides are TGTGCCAGCAGCTCAAGCGGGATCGGGGAGCTGTTTTTT.

This clonotype was observed many times. The V gene is TRBV28, the J gene TRBJ2-1; 8 nucleotides match TRBD2. The V segment lost 1 base and the J segment 4 bases; nucleotides outside the gene matches: 6. The V gene's germline CDR1 is MDHEN and CDR2 SYDVKM. CDR3 length: 16 residues. The CDR3 is CASSLFGTRGYNEQFF. The CDR3 DNA reads TGTGCCAGCAGTTTATTCGGGACTAGGGGATACAATGAGCAGTTCTTC.

This clonotype was detected many times. This sequence joins TRBV5-4 and TRBJ2-5; 11 nucleotides align to TRBD2. V was pared by 0 bases and J by 4 bases, with 2 bases of the junction left unmatched. This CDR3 is 15 amino acids long. Germline V gene data show CDR1 as SGHNT and CDR2 as YYREEE (reference sequence). The CDR3 protein is CASSLETSGRETQYF. CDR3 bases: TGTGCCAGCAGCTTGGAAACTAGCGGGAGAGAGACCCAGTACTTC.

This clonotype has at least ten counts. CDR3 residues: CSVVVQNIQYF. The CDR3 DNA follows: TGCAGCGTTGTAGTCCAAAACATTCAGTACTTC. The chain links TRBV29-1 to TRBJ2-4; no firm D call. CDR1 is SQVTM, CDR2 ANQGSEA, per germline. The CDR3 has 11 residues. Trimming shortened V by 4 bases and J by 5 bases, and 6 bases separated the two germline ends.

In this sample, this clonotype turned up many times. This sequence joins TRBV5-1 and TRBJ2-1; 9 bases fit TRBD2. V shed 5 bases and J 3 bases; nucleotides not matched to a gene: 3. There are 14 residues in the CDR3. Germline CDR1 is SGHRS and CDR2 is YFSETQ. The CDR3 sequence: CASRASGNYNEQFF. In nucleotides, the CDR3 is TGCGCCAGCAGGGCTAGCGGGAACTACAATGAGCAGTTCTTC.

This clonotype has at least ten counts. The chain combines TRBV3-1 with TRBJ2-2; D possibly corresponds to TRBD1 (5 bases). V was pared by 11 bases and J by 7 bases, with 17 bases between. Germline CDR1 reads LGHDT; CDR2 reads YNNKEL (reference sequence). The CDR3 sequence is 13 residues long. The CDR3 reads CASGSPSIGELFF. CDR3 coding DNA: TGTGCCTCAGGGTCACCCTCCATCGGGGAGCTGTTTTTT.

The chain employs TRBV28 and TRBJ1-5; no reliable D call. This CDR3 comprises 11 residues. Germline lookup yields CDR1 MDHEN and CDR2 SYDVKM. Trimming cost V 6 bases and J 4 bases, with 4 bases left between them. The CDR3 sequence is CASSANQPQHF. As DNA, the CDR3 is TGTGCCAGCAGCGCGAATCAGCCCCAGCATTTT.

This clonotype occurred many times. The chain carries TRBV6-2 or TRBV6-3 and TRBJ2-2; D not resolved. The V gene's germline CDR1 is MNHEY and CDR2 SVGEGT. V lost 7 bases to trimming and J lost 0 bases, with 15 bases between them. This CDR3 is 16 amino acids long. The CDR3 coding sequence is TGTGCCAGCACTGCGATAGAAGCCGCGAACACCGGGGAGCTGTTTTTT. It is translated as CASTAIEAANTGELFF.

Only one count was recorded for this clonotype. A read error may be the cause here, since a much bigger clone is one base away. This is likely a read error, given that the CDR3 carries no conserved phenylalanine or tryptophan at its end. This chain joins TRBV27 and TRBJ2-7, with 8 bases identical to TRBD2. Germline CDR1 reads MNHEY; CDR2 reads SMNVEV (reference sequence). V trimming: 3 bases; J trimming: 4 bases; junction bases outside the gene matches: 5. The CDR3 has 14 amino acids. The CDR3 reads CASSFRREEYEQYL. CDR3 nucleotides: TGTGCCAGCAGTTTTCGGCGGGAGGAGTACGAGCAGTACCTC.

This clonotype was detected ten times or more. This chain connects TRBV4-3 to TRBJ2-5, with D possibly TRBD1 on 6 matching bases. V lost 3 bases and J 7 bases, leaving 15 bases between the germline ends. The CDR3 runs to 14 residues. Germline V CDR1 and CDR2: LGHNA, YSLEER. CDR3: CASSQAGLGGTQYF. The DNA of the CDR3 is TGCGCCAGCAGCCAGGCCGGCCTAGGGGGGACCCAGTACTTC.

This clonotype showed up many times. The gene calls are TRBV3-1 and TRBJ2-3, with a tentative D call TRBD2 (5 bases). The CDR3 length is 16 residues. CDR1 is LGHDT and CDR2 is YNNKEL in the germline V gene (reference sequence). V was trimmed by 1 base and J by 1 base, leaving 12 bases between them. CDR3 sequence: CASSQGTGVRTDTQYF. The CDR3 bases are TGTGCCAGCAGCCAAGGGACTGGCGTCCGCACAGATACGCAGTATTTT.

The V and J genes are TRBV2 and TRBJ1-4; 8 bases fit TRBD1. With 7 bases clipped from V and 5 bases from J, the junction kept 9 bases outside the gene matches. The CDR3 sequence is 15 residues long. The germline gives CDR1 SNHLY, CDR2 FYNNEI. The CDR3 loop reads CASTGGAGLNEKLFF. The CDR3 DNA reads TGTGCCAGCACAGGGGGCGCTGGGCTCAATGAAAAACTGTTTTTT.

This clonotype was recorded at least ten times. CDR3 loop: CASNEQGRDYTEAFF. The DNA for the CDR3 is TGTGCCAGCAACGAACAGGGGCGGGATTACACTGAAGCTTTCTTT. The rearrangement joins TRBV28 to TRBJ1-1; 7 bases map to TRBD1. The CDR3 extends over 15 amino acids. V was pared by 7 bases and J by 3 bases, with 11 bases of the junction left unmatched. Looked up from germline, CDR1 is MDHEN and CDR2 is SYDVKM. Full variable domain (remainder filled in from reference TRBV28 and TRBJ1-1): DVKVTQSSRYLVKRTGEKVFLECVQDMDHENMFWYRQDPGLGLRLIYFSYDVKMKEKGDIPEGYSVSREKKERFSLILESASTNQTSMYLCASNEQGRDYTEAFFGQGTRLTVV.

This clonotype was detected many times. The chain uses TRBV7-2 and TRBJ2-7; TRBD2 agrees at 9 bases. The V segment lost 5 bases and the J segment 2 bases; nucleotides outside the gene matches: 7. The CDR3 extends over 15 amino acids. Germline values: CDR1 SGHTA, CDR2 FQGNSA. The DNA for the CDR3 is TGTGCCAGCAGCCCCGGACTAGCGAATACCTACGAGCAGTACTTC. This gives the protein CASSPGLANTYEQYF. Full variable domain (outside the CDR3, taken from reference TRBV7-2 and TRBJ2-7): GAGVSQSPSNKVTEKGKDVELRCDPISGHTALYWYRQSLGQGLEFLIYFQGNSAPDKSGLPSDRFSAERTGGSVSTLTIQRTQQEDSAVYLCASSPGLANTYEQYFGPGTRLTVT.

This clonotype was detected ten times or more. This chain uses TRBV5-6 with TRBJ2-1; TRBD1 or TRBD2 may be the D gene (5 bases each). Deletions cut 5 bases from V and 1 base from J, with 13 bases between. Per germline, CDR1 SGHDT and CDR2 YYEEEE. The CDR3 has 15 residues. CDR3 loop: CASSSGTQSYNEQFF. In nucleotides, the CDR3 is TGTGCCAGCAGTTCCGGGACCCAATCCTACAATGAGCAGTTCTTC.

The chain links TRBV19 to TRBJ2-7, with TRBD1 as a possible D gene (6 bases). The CDR3 totals 15 residues. Trimming cost V 3 bases and J 2 bases, with 14 bases left between them. CDR1 LNHDA and CDR2 SQIVND come from the germline V gene (reference sequence). The DNA for the CDR3 is TGTGCCAGTAGTATTCGGTCAGAGGGGGCCTACGAGCAGTACTTC. This codes for CASSIRSEGAYEQYF.

This clonotype showed up many times. The chain joins TRBV20-1 to TRBJ1-5, with 10 bases matching TRBD1. CDR3 length: 15 residues. Germline CDR1 is DFQATT and CDR2 is SNEGSKA (reference sequence). Unmatched junction bases numbered 8, after V lost 1 base and J lost 8 bases. CDR3 sequence reads: CSARVPGQGSKPQHF. CDR3 sequence (DNA): TGCAGTGCTAGAGTCCCGGGACAGGGGAGCAAGCCCCAGCATTTT.

Many counts were recorded for this clonotype. The chain recombines TRBV28 with TRBJ2-7; 9 nucleotides line up with TRBD1. The CDR3 covers 15 residues. Losses at the gene ends were 3 bases for V and 6 bases for J; bases not matched to a gene: 9. Germline values: CDR1 MDHEN, CDR2 SYDVKM. Here the CDR3 DNA reads TGTGCCAGCAGTTTCATGACGGGACAGGGTTCCGAGCAGTACTTC. It specifies CASSFMTGQGSEQYF.

This clonotype was found many times. In DNA, the CDR3 is TGTGCCGCGCGGCAGGGCTCCTACAATGAGCAGTTCTTC. Translating gives CAARQGSYNEQFF. The chain recombines TRBV11-2 with TRBJ2-1; possible D gene TRBD1, 5 bases. Germline CDR1 is SGHAT and CDR2 is FQNNGV. The CDR3 is made up of 13 amino acids. Deletions cut 11 bases from V and 0 bases from J, with 11 bases between.